These T cell receptor beta chains were read from a single sample in a study of post-analysis software for immune sequencing data. TCRdb fed the PCR reads into MiXCR, producing one record per CDR3 protein. The table lists about 540,000 distinct CDR3 sequences, around 36% of them singletons, with about 5.6% in the top ten. The sequenced material came from blood. The receptors shown here come from a girl younger than 18 with multiple sclerosis. Each CDR3 is given with its conserved first and last residue. Each record gives: CDR3 DNA, CDR3 protein, D gene, clone size, V gene, J gene. The D gene is left open where the match is weak. Clone size appears in some rows only: once, few, many, or a class for an expanded clone.

cdr3_nt: TGCAGTGCGAGAAACGACAGGAATTCACCCCTCCACTTT
cdr3_aa: CSARNDRNSPLHF
d_call: .
clone_size: .
v_call: TRBV20-1
j_call: TRBJ1-6

cdr3_nt: TGTGCCAGCAGCCAAGGACCCGTCGCAGATACGCAGTATTTT
cdr3_aa: CASSQGPVADTQYF
d_call: .
clone_size: few
v_call: TRBV3-1
j_call: TRBJ2-3

cdr3_nt: TGTGCCACCAGCAGCCCCCTTGACAGGAGCAGCACAGATACGCAGTATTTT
cdr3_aa: CATSSPLDRSSTDTQYF
d_call: .
clone_size: .
v_call: TRBV15
j_call: TRBJ2-3

cdr3_nt: TGTGCCAGCTCACCACCGTTAAAGAAGACCTACGAGCAGTACTTC
cdr3_aa: CASSPPLKKTYEQYF
d_call: .
clone_size: .
v_call: TRBV18
j_call: TRBJ2-7

cdr3_nt: TGTGCCAGCAACCTAGCGGGGGGAAGGTACAATGAGCAGTTCTTC
cdr3_aa: CASNLAGGRYNEQFF
d_call: TRBD2
clone_size: many
v_call: TRBV12-3/TRBV12-4
j_call: TRBJ2-1

cdr3_nt: TGCAGCGGGAGGGGACAGGGGGGTTCTGAAGCTTTCTTT
cdr3_aa: CSGRGQGGSEAFF
d_call: TRBD1
clone_size: .
v_call: TRBV29-1
j_call: TRBJ1-1

cdr3_nt: TGTGCCAGCAGCTTAGCGGTTCGACAGGGCCGCAATCAGCCCCAGCATTTT
cdr3_aa: CASSLAVRQGRNQPQHF
d_call: TRBD1
clone_size: .
v_call: TRBV7-8
j_call: TRBJ1-5

cdr3_nt: TGCGCCAGCAGCCAAGATTCCGGGTTAGGAGAGACCCAGTACTTC
cdr3_aa: CASSQDSGLGETQYF
d_call: .
clone_size: few
v_call: TRBV4-1
j_call: TRBJ2-5

cdr3_nt: TGTGCCAGCAGTCAGTCCGAGGCTAGCTACTTCGGGCAGTTCTTC
cdr3_aa: CASSQSEASYFGQFF
d_call: .
clone_size: few
v_call: TRBV11-2
j_call: TRBJ2-1

cdr3_nt: TGTGCCAGCAGTTTGGGGAGCACGAGTTATGAGCAGTACTTC
cdr3_aa: CASSLGSTSYEQYF
d_call: .
clone_size: .
v_call: TRBV7-8
j_call: TRBJ2-5

cdr3_nt: TGTGCCAGCAGTGTTTGGGACAGTTCCTACGAGCAGTACTTC
cdr3_aa: CASSVWDSSYEQYF
d_call: TRBD1
clone_size: .
v_call: TRBV27
j_call: TRBJ2-7

cdr3_nt: TGCGCCAGCAGCCGTGGACAGGGGGAATTGTCGAACACTGAAGCTTTCTTT
cdr3_aa: CASSRGQGELSNTEAFF
d_call: TRBD1
clone_size: few
v_call: TRBV5-1
j_call: TRBJ1-1

cdr3_nt: TGCGCCGGCAGCTTGGCCGTCCAGGGACAGGGGAGCGCAGATACGCAGTATTTT
cdr3_aa: CAGSLAVQGQGSADTQYF
d_call: TRBD1
clone_size: once
v_call: TRBV5-1
j_call: TRBJ2-3

cdr3_nt: TGTGCCAGCACAGGCAGTTTGCTCTACAATGAGCAGTTCTTC
cdr3_aa: CASTGSLLYNEQFF
d_call: .
clone_size: .
v_call: TRBV6-2/TRBV6-3
j_call: TRBJ2-1

cdr3_nt: TGTACCAGCAGCTTGGCTAGCGGGGGGGATGCCAAAAACATTCAGTACTTC
cdr3_aa: CTSSLASGGDAKNIQYF
d_call: TRBD2
clone_size: .
v_call: TRBV5-6
j_call: TRBJ2-4

cdr3_nt: TGTGCCAGTACCATAGACAGTACGGGCTACACCTTC
cdr3_aa: CASTIDSTGYTF
d_call: .
clone_size: .
v_call: TRBV19
j_call: TRBJ1-2

cdr3_nt: TGCGCCAGCAGTTCCACTAGCGGGGGGTCCAATGAGCAGTTCTTC
cdr3_aa: CASSSTSGGSNEQFF
d_call: TRBD2
clone_size: .
v_call: TRBV5-1
j_call: TRBJ2-1

cdr3_nt: TGTGCCAGCAGCACCGGGACAAATTTTGGACCAGATACGCAGTATTTT
cdr3_aa: CASSTGTNFGPDTQYF
d_call: .
clone_size: few
v_call: TRBV6-5
j_call: TRBJ2-3

cdr3_nt: TGTGCCATCGGAGGTCCGAACACTGAAGCTTTCTTT
cdr3_aa: CAIGGPNTEAFF
d_call: .
clone_size: .
v_call: TRBV10-3
j_call: TRBJ1-1

cdr3_nt: TGTGCCAGCAGCCCCGGACTAGCGGGGGGATTCACAGATACGCAGTATTTT
cdr3_aa: CASSPGLAGGFTDTQYF
d_call: TRBD2
clone_size: .
v_call: TRBV7-9
j_call: TRBJ2-3

cdr3_nt: TGTGCCAGCAGCGGATGGGACAGGACCGTCTATGGCTACACCTTC
cdr3_aa: CASSGWDRTVYGYTF
d_call: TRBD1
clone_size: .
v_call: TRBV9
j_call: TRBJ1-2

cdr3_nt: TGCAGCGTCGAGGGGGACAGGGGGGTAGCAGATACGCAGTATTTT
cdr3_aa: CSVEGDRGVADTQYF
d_call: TRBD1
clone_size: .
v_call: TRBV29-1
j_call: TRBJ2-3

cdr3_nt: TGTGCCAGCAGCCAAACGACTAGCGGGGGGCAGACCCAGTACTTC
cdr3_aa: CASSQTTSGGQTQYF
d_call: TRBD2
clone_size: .
v_call: TRBV7-2
j_call: TRBJ2-5

cdr3_nt: TGTGCCAGCAGACCCAACCTGGGGGGACAGGGGTCGGAGAACACTGAAGCTTTCTTT
cdr3_aa: CASRPNLGGQGSENTEAFF
d_call: TRBD1
clone_size: .
v_call: TRBV12-3/TRBV12-4
j_call: TRBJ1-1

cdr3_nt: TGTGCCAGCAGTTTCTCGGGGGGTAACGAGCAGTACTTC
cdr3_aa: CASSFSGGNEQYF
d_call: TRBD2
clone_size: .
v_call: TRBV12-3/TRBV12-4
j_call: TRBJ2-7

cdr3_nt: TGTGCCAGCAGCCAAGGGAATGGCCCCTACGAGCAGTACTTC
cdr3_aa: CASSQGNGPYEQYF
d_call: .
clone_size: few
v_call: TRBV4-2
j_call: TRBJ2-7

cdr3_nt: TGTGCCAGCACCCGGAATTATAATTCACCCCTCCACTTT
cdr3_aa: CASTRNYNSPLHF
d_call: .
clone_size: .
v_call: TRBV6-2/TRBV6-3
j_call: TRBJ1-6

cdr3_nt: TGTGCCAGCATCACCACCGGGGTCATGACTCCTGGGAACTATGGCTACACCTTC
cdr3_aa: CASITTGVMTPGNYGYTF
d_call: .
clone_size: few
v_call: TRBV12-3/TRBV12-4
j_call: TRBJ1-2

cdr3_nt: TGTGCCAGCAGCCATTTAGGACAGTTCTACGAGCAGTACTTC
cdr3_aa: CASSHLGQFYEQYF
d_call: .
clone_size: .
v_call: TRBV7-8
j_call: TRBJ2-7

cdr3_nt: TGTGCCAGCAGCTTGTTTGCCGGCAATGAGCAGTTCTTC
cdr3_aa: CASSLFAGNEQFF
d_call: .
clone_size: .
v_call: TRBV7-2
j_call: TRBJ2-1

cdr3_nt: TGTGCCAGCAGCCCGCTAATAGCGGGGTTCACAGATACGCAGTATTTT
cdr3_aa: CASSPLIAGFTDTQYF
d_call: TRBD2
clone_size: .
v_call: TRBV4-2
j_call: TRBJ2-3

cdr3_nt: TGTGCCAGCACCCGGGGTTTTGGGGAGACCCAGTACTTC
cdr3_aa: CASTRGFGETQYF
d_call: .
clone_size: few
v_call: TRBV6-5
j_call: TRBJ2-5

cdr3_nt: TGCGCCAGCAGCTTGAAGTCTAGCGGGATCTACGAGCAGTACTTC
cdr3_aa: CASSLKSSGIYEQYF
d_call: TRBD2
clone_size: .
v_call: TRBV5-1
j_call: TRBJ2-7

cdr3_nt: TGCAGTGGGTCCACAGATACGCAGTATTTT
cdr3_aa: CSGSTDTQYF
d_call: .
clone_size: .
v_call: TRBV20-1
j_call: TRBJ2-3

cdr3_nt: TGTGCCAGCAGCTTGGAAGGGTCGTACGACACCGGGGAGCTGTTTTTT
cdr3_aa: CASSLEGSYDTGELFF
d_call: .
clone_size: few
v_call: TRBV5-6
j_call: TRBJ2-2

cdr3_nt: TGCGCCAGCAGCCAAGGAGGGGGGGCTCAAGAGACCCAGTACTTC
cdr3_aa: CASSQGGGAQETQYF
d_call: .
clone_size: many
v_call: TRBV4-1
j_call: TRBJ2-5

cdr3_nt: TGTGCCAGCAGCTCCGGGGGCGCCTCTTACAATGAGCAGTTCTTC
cdr3_aa: CASSSGGASYNEQFF
d_call: .
clone_size: many
v_call: TRBV5-1
j_call: TRBJ2-1

cdr3_nt: TGTGCCAGCAGCCCCTTCGTTGGGGAGACCCAGTACTTC
cdr3_aa: CASSPFVGETQYF
d_call: .
clone_size: .
v_call: TRBV5-5
j_call: TRBJ2-5

cdr3_nt: TGTGCCAGCAGTCCCGGTACGCAGTATTTT
cdr3_aa: CASSPGTQYF
d_call: .
clone_size: .
v_call: TRBV12-3/TRBV12-4
j_call: TRBJ2-3

cdr3_nt: TGTGCCAGCAGTTACAAGCAGACCTACGAGCAGTACTTC
cdr3_aa: CASSYKQTYEQYF
d_call: .
clone_size: .
v_call: TRBV6-2/TRBV6-3
j_call: TRBJ2-7

cdr3_nt: TGTGCCAGCAGCTCTCTCAATTCACCCCTCCACTTT
cdr3_aa: CASSSLNSPLHF
d_call: .
clone_size: few
v_call: TRBV7-9
j_call: TRBJ1-6

cdr3_nt: TGTGCCAGCAGCCTTACAGGGCCTGGGGCCAACGTCCTGACTTTC
cdr3_aa: CASSLTGPGANVLTF
d_call: .
clone_size: many
v_call: TRBV28
j_call: TRBJ2-6